One sample yielded the 18 T cell receptor beta chains listed below, sequenced in a study of blood T cell repertoires in COVID-19. Clones were read by immunoSEQ multiplex PCR, and TCRdb kept only the in-frame ones, dropping some. The data show over 130,000 clones, approximately 80% seen once. Source material: peripheral blood. The receptors were gathered from a woman older than 75 with active or convalescent COVID-19.

This chain joins TRBV2 and TRBJ2-1, with D tentatively TRBD2 (5 bases). The CDR3 sequence is 14 residues long. The ends were cut back, 6 bases at V and 5 bases at J, with 14 bases in the middle. The germline V gene encodes CDR1 SNHLY and CDR2 FYNNEI. The CDR3 DNA is TGTGCCAGCAGAGAGCGGCTTCTGGACAATGAGCAGTTCTTC. This translates into CASRERLLDNEQFF.

This clone was observed a single time. The genes are TRBV4-1 and TRBJ1-6; tentatively, D is TRBD1 (5 bases). Germline loops: CDR1 MGHRA, CDR2 YSYEKL. V dropped 1 base and J dropped 13 bases, with 20 bases sitting between them. The CDR3 loop spans 16 amino acids. The CDR3 nucleotides are TGCGCCAGCAGCCAAGGGGCGCAGGACACCATTTCTCCCCTCCACTTT. Its translation: CASSQGAQDTISPLHF.

This chain joins TRBV5-1 and TRBJ1-2; TRBD1 agrees at 7 bases. The ends lost 4 bases at V and 8 bases at J; junction bases unmatched: 17. CDR1 and CDR2 (germline): SGHRS, YFSETQ. The CDR3 is 16 residues long. CDR3: CASSPRSGGSSRGYTF. The CDR3 DNA follows: TGCGCCAGCAGCCCCCGGTCAGGGGGATCTTCTAGGGGCTACACCTTC.

The rearrangement joins TRBV3-1 (or the pseudogene TRBV3-2) to TRBJ2-3, with D possibly TRBD1 on 5 matching bases. V gave up 5 bases and J gave up 2 bases, with 14 bases separating them. The CDR3 sequence is 15 residues long. Germline CDR1 is LGHDT and CDR2 is YNNKEL (reference sequence). The CDR3 reads CASSLRTLTTDTQYF. CDR3 bases: TGTGCCAGCAGCTTAAGGACACTTACCACAGATACGCAGTATTTT.

The sample holds one count of this clone. The chain couples TRBV7-8 to TRBJ2-5; 10 nucleotides align to TRBD1. J lost 5 bases, V lost 6 bases, and 12 bases had no gene match. CDR1 SGHVS and CDR2 FQNEAQ come from the germline V gene. This CDR3 is built from 16 residues. The CDR3 region is CASRRRTGGYGETQYF. The CDR3 region has the DNA TGTGCCAGCAGGCGGAGGACAGGGGGGTACGGGGAGACCCAGTACTTC.

V and J are TRBV19 and TRBJ1-3, with D possibly being TRBD1 (6 bases). The ends were cut back, 6 bases at V and 0 bases at J, with 21 bases in the middle. The CDR3 is made up of 18 amino acids. The germline V gene has CDR1 LNHDA and CDR2 SQIVND (reference sequence). Here the CDR3 DNA reads TGTGCCAGTAGAAAAGGACAGTCCCAAACCAGCTCTGGAAACACCATATATTTT. Its translation: CASRKGQSQTSSGNTIYF.

This chain links TRBV28 with TRBJ1-2, with 7 nucleotides matching TRBD1. This CDR3 spans 13 amino acids. CDR1 and CDR2 from the germline V gene are MDHEN and SYDVKM. V shed 6 bases and J 7 bases; nucleotides not matched to a gene: 8. The CDR3 protein is CASSLTGFVGYTF. The CDR3 DNA is TGTGCCAGCAGCTTGACAGGGTTCGTTGGCTACACCTTC.

The rearrangement links TRBV18 to TRBJ2-5, with 13 nucleotides matching TRBD2. The CDR3 totals 19 residues. Trimming removed 0 bases from V and 5 bases from J; junction bases left unmatched: 12. Germline-derived CDR1 and CDR2 are KGHSH and LQKENI. DNA for the CDR3: TGTGCCAGCTCACCACCGACTAGCGGGGGGCCAACCCCGAAGGAGACCCAGTACTTC. This codes for CASSPPTSGGPTPKETQYF. Full variable domain (rest looked up from reference TRBV18 and TRBJ2-5): NAGVMQNPRHLVRRRGQEARLRCSPMKGHSHVYWYRQLPEEGLKFMVYLQKENIIDESGMPKERFSAEFPKEGPSILRIQQVVRGDSAAYFCASSPPTSGGPTPKETQYFGPGTRLLVL.

The chain employs TRBV5-4 and TRBJ1-2, with 9 bases lining up with TRBD1. Looked up from germline, CDR1 is SGHNT and CDR2 is YYREEE (reference sequence). Trimming at V came to 4 bases and at J to 7 bases, leaving 8 bases not matched to a gene. CDR3 length equals 14 residues. The CDR3 nucleotides read TGTGCCAGCAGCACCCAACAGGGGGCGATTGGCTACACCTTC. The encoded protein is CASSTQQGAIGYTF.

This clone was picked up a small number of times. The chain couples TRBV29-1 to TRBJ1-1; 7 bases agree with TRBD1. V trimming: 5 bases; J trimming: 4 bases; junction bases outside the gene matches: 7. Germline values: CDR1 SQVTM, CDR2 ANQGSEA. This CDR3 region has 13 residues. This CDR3 reads CSVRMAGGTEAFF. For the CDR3, the DNA is TGCAGCGTTAGGATGGCAGGGGGCACTGAAGCTTTCTTT.

CDR3 amino acids: CASSILGQGSRYYGYTF. The CDR3 DNA reads TGTGCCAGTAGTATTTTGGGACAGGGATCAAGGTACTATGGCTACACCTTC. V is TRBV19 and J is TRBJ1-2; 9 positions match TRBD1. Losses at the gene ends were 3 bases for V and 3 bases for J; bases not matched to a gene: 11. The CDR3 totals 17 residues. Per germline, CDR1 LNHDA and CDR2 SQIVND (reference sequence).

The chain employs TRBV21-1 and TRBJ2-1; TRBD2 is the table's D call and was not checked against the DNA. TRBV21-1 corresponds to a pseudogene. This CDR3 has 16 residues. CDR3 in DNA: TGTGCCAGCAGCGGGCAGACCGGGACTACCTACAATGAGCAGTTCTTC. Translating it yields CASSGQTGTTYNEQFF.

CDR3 DNA sequence: TGTGCCAGCAGTTACCAAAACACAGATACGCAGTATTTT. Its protein is CASSYQNTDTQYF. The V gene is TRBV6-6, the J gene TRBJ2-3, with D unresolved. Germline values: CDR1 MNHNY, CDR2 SVGAGI (reference sequence). V lost 2 bases and J lost 2, with 5 bases in between. CDR3 size: 13 residues.

In DNA, the CDR3 is TGTGCCAGCAGCTTGGACAGATCGAACACTGAAGCTTTCTTT. It encodes CASSLDRSNTEAFF. The chain links TRBV5-4 to TRBJ1-1; D is undetermined. With 0 bases removed from V and 1 base from J, the gap between germline ends came to 7 bases. CDR1 and CDR2 (germline): SGHNT, YYREEE (reference sequence). This CDR3 is built from 14 residues.

This clone was counted once. The chain is built from TRBV28 and TRBJ1-2, with D uncertain. V lost 8 bases, J lost 0 bases, and 7 bases lay in between. The germline V gene encodes CDR1 MDHEN and CDR2 SYDVKM. The CDR3 consists of 12 residues. The CDR3 DNA reads as TGTGCCAGCGCGGGAACTAACTATGGCTACACCTTC. It encodes CASAGTNYGYTF.

This rearrangement joins TRBV2 to TRBJ1-2, with D tentatively TRBD1 (6 bases). Trimming left V 6 bases short and J 5 bases short, with 13 bases between. This CDR3 contains 13 residues. CDR1 SNHLY and CDR2 FYNNEI come from the germline V gene. CDR3 amino acids: CASSPDSPYGYTF. DNA for the CDR3: TGTGCCAGCAGCCCGGACAGTCCTTATGGCTACACCTTC.

V is TRBV5-6 and J is TRBJ2-3, with 10 bases lining up with TRBD2. CDR1 and CDR2 from the germline V gene are SGHDT and YYEEEE. Trimming at V came to 4 bases and at J to 6 bases, leaving 5 bases not matched to a gene. This CDR3 is 14 amino acids long. CDR3 residues: CASSQRGGSDTQYF. CDR3 nucleotides: TGTGCCAGCAGCCAGCGGGGGGGCTCGGATACGCAGTATTTT. Complete variable domain (other parts from reference TRBV5-6 and TRBJ2-3): DAGVTQSPTHLIKTRGQQVTLRCSPKSGHDTVSWYQQALGQGPQFIFQYYEEEERQRGNFPDRFSGHQFPNYSSELNVNALLLGDSALYLCASSQRGGSDTQYFGPGTRLTVL.

The chain employs TRBV30 and TRBJ2-7; TRBD2 aligns across 9 bases. V dropped 2 bases and J dropped 2; count of bases not matched to a gene: 10. The CDR3 covers 16 residues. Germline V gene lookup returns CDR1 GTSNPN and CDR2 SVGIG (reference sequence). CDR3 sequence: CAWSSETSGKAYEQYF. The CDR3 region has the DNA TGTGCCTGGAGTTCCGAGACTAGCGGTAAAGCCTACGAGCAGTACTTC.